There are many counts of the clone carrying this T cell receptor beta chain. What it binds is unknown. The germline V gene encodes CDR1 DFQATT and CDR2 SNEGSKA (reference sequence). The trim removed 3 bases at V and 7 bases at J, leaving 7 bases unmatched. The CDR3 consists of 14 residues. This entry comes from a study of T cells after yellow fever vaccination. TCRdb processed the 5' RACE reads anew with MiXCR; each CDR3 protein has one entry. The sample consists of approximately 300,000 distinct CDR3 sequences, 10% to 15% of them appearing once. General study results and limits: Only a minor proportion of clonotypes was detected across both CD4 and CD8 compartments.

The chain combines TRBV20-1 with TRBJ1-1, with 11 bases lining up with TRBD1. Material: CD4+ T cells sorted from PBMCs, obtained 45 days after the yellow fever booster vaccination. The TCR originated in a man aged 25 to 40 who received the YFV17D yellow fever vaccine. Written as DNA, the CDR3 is TGCAGTGCTAGGGACGGGACAGGGGGGTATGAAGCTTTCTTT. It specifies CSARDGTGGYEAFF.